Sequencing of this T cell receptor (beta chain) was carried out in a study of vaccination and CD4 T cells after COVID-19. Study in general: Six males and four females constituted the convalescent cohort, two of whom were Hispanic. The study drew post-COVID samples a median about 100 days after diagnosis (range 35 to 161). Post-vaccine sampling followed dose two by a median about 69 days (range 14 to 241). Study-wide findings and caveats: SARS-CoV-2-reactive clonotypes showed a nonsignificant median rise from about 22 to 38.

Trimming took off 0 bases at V and 4 bases at J, with 7 bases between the two ends. CDR3 size: 14 residues. Germline V gives CDR1 SEHNR, CDR2 FQNEAQ (reference sequence). Turning to this clonotype: Its antigen remains unknown.

MiXCR was run by TCRdb on the PCR reads, yielding one entry per CDR3 protein. Found here are approximately 19,000 distinct CDR3 sequences, around 64% of them singletons; the top ten hold roughly 1.1%. The sequencing used CD4+ T cells from blood, collected after SARS-CoV-2 vaccination. This chain links TRBV7-9 with TRBJ1-5; D gene ambiguous. This receptor was taken from a human donor who had recovered from COVID-19. Written as DNA, the CDR3 is TGTGCCAGCAGCTTAGCGTCCCAGAATCAGCCCCAGCATTTT. Its translation: CASSLASQNQPQHF.